Sequencing of this TCR beta chain was carried out in a study of shared clonotypes between healthy human individuals. The wider study: Donors had three CD4 naive, three CD4 memory, two CD8 naive and one CD8 memory plate apiece.

Trimming pared 1 base from V and 5 bases from J, leaving 17 bases between. CDR1 MGHRA and CDR2 YSYEKL come from the germline V gene. This CDR3 comprises 16 residues. Sequenced by immunoSEQ multiplex PCR; TCRdb stores in-frame clones only, minus some. The sample holds 2 million to 2.5 million clones; approximately 94% are singletons and the top ten take 0.36%. The receptor's source is a man younger than 35 in good health. Some clones in this sample may be carry-over from other donors' samples. Material for sequencing was naive CD4+ T cells from PBMCs. Documented subset: CD45RA+ positively selected. The chain combines TRBV4-1 with TRBJ2-5; weak D call: TRBD2 (6 bases). This CDR3 reads CASSQAHPGGVETQYF. CDR3 sequence (DNA): TGCGCCAGCAGCCAAGCACACCCAGGAGGGGTCGAGACCCAGTACTTC.